This T cell receptor beta chain came from a study of CD8 T cells in ankylosing spondylitis. Overall study findings and caveats: One TCR beta motif, made up of 7 or 8 highly homologous variants, appeared characteristic of ankylosing spondylitis blood.

Germline CDR1 and CDR2: SGHRS and YFSETQ. Trimming took 2 bases from V and 2 from J, leaving 10 bases between them. This CDR3 region has 15 residues. TCRdb recomputed calls from the 5' RACE reads with MiXCR, one row per CDR3 protein. The sample lists about 220,000 distinct CDR3 sequences; about 7.3% were seen once. The sample holds many counts of this clonotype. The antigen is not known. The sequenced sample consisted of blood, either unsorted or a sorted T cell fraction (not recorded which). The receptor's source is a male donor with ankylosing spondylitis. This chain connects TRBV5-1 to TRBJ2-2; D is uncertain. The CDR3 loop reads CASSFGQVNTGELFF. As DNA, the CDR3 is TGCGCCAGCAGCTTTGGCCAGGTTAACACCGGGGAGCTGTTTTTT.